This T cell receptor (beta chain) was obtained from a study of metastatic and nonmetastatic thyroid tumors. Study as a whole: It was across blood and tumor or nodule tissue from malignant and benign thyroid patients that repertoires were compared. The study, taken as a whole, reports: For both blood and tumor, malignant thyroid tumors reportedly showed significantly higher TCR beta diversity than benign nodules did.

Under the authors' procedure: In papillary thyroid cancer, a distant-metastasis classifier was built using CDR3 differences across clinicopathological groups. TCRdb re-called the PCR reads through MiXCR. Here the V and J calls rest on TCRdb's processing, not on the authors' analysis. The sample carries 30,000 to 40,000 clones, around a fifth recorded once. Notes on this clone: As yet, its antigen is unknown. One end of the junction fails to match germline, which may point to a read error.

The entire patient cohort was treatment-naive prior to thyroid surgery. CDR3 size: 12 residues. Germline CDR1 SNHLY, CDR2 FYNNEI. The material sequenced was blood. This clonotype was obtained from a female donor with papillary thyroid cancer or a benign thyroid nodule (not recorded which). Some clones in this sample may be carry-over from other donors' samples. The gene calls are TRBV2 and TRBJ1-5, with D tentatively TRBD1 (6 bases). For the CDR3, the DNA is TGTGCCAGCGGTGGGGGCAATAAGCCCCAGCATTTT. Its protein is CASGGGNKPQHF.